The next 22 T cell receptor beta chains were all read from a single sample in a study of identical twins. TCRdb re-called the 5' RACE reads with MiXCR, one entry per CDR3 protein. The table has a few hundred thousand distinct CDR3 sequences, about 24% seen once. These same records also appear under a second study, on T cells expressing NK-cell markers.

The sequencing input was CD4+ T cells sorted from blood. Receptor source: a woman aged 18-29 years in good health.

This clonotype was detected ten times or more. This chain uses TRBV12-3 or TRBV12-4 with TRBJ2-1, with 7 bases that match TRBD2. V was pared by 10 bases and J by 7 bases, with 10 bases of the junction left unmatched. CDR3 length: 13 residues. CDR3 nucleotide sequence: TGTGCCACCTCTAGGCGGGAGAGGAATGAGCAGTTCTTC. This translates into CATSRRERNEQFF.

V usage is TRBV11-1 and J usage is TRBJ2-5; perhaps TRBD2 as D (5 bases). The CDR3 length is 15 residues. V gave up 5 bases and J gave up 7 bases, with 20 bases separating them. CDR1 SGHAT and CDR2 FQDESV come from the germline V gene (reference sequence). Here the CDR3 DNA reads TGTGCCAGCAGCCCAGGAGTGACTGACGAGGGGACCCAGTACTTC. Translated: CASSPGVTDEGTQYF.

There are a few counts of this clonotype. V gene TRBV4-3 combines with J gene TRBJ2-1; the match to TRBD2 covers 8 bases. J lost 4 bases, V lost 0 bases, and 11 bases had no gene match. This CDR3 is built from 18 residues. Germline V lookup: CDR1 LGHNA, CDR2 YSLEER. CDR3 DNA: TGCGCCAGCAGCCAAGACCCGAGCGGGAGTAGGGAGTACAATGAGCAGTTCTTC. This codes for CASSQDPSGSREYNEQFF.

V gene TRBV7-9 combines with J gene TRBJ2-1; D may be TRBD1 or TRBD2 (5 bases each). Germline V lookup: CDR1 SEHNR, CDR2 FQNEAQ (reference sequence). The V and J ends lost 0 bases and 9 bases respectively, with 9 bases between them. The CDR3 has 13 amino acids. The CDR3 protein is CASSLAGRVEQFF. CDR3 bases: TGTGCCAGCAGCTTAGCGGGACGGGTTGAGCAGTTCTTC.

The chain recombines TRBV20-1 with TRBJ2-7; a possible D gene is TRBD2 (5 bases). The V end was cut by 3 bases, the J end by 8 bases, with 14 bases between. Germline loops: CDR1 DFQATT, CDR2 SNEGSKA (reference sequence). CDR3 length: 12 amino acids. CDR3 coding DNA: TGCAGTGCTAGCGGGAATAGCGATAAGCAGTACTTC. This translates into CSASGNSDKQYF.

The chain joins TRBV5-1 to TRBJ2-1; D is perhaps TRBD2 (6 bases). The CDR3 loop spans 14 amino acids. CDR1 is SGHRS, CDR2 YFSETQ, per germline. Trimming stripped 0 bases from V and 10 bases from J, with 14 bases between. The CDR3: CASSLGLVTYEQFF. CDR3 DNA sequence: TGCGCCAGCAGCTTGGGACTAGTCACATACGAGCAGTTCTTC.

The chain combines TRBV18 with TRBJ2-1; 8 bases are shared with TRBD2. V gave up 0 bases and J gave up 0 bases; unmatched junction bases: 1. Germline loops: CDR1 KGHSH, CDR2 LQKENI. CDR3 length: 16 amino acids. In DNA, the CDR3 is TGTGCCAGCTCACCACCGGCGGGAGGCTCCTACAATGAGCAGTTCTTC. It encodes CASSPPAGGSYNEQFF. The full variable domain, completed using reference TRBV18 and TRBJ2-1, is NAGVMQNPRHLVRRRGQEARLRCSPMKGHSHVYWYRQLPEEGLKFMVYLQKENIIDESGMPKERFSAEFPKEGPSILRIQQVVRGDSAAYFCASSPPAGGSYNEQFFGPGTRLTVL.

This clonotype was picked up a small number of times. The CDR3: CASSFHRSSGGGGDTQYF. CDR3 DNA sequence: TGCGCCAGCAGCTTTCACCGTTCCTCCGGGGGGGGCGGAGATACGCAGTATTTT. The chain joins TRBV5-1 to TRBJ2-3; 8 positions agree with TRBD2. The CDR3 is 18 residues long. V shed 2 bases and J 5 bases; nucleotides not matched to a gene: 16. Looked up from germline, CDR1 is SGHRS and CDR2 is YFSETQ.

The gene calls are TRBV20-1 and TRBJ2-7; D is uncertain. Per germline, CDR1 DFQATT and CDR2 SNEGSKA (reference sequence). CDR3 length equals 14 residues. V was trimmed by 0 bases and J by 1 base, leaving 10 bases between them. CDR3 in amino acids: CSARDPRGSYEQYF. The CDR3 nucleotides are TGCAGTGCTAGAGACCCTAGAGGTTCCTACGAGCAGTACTTC.

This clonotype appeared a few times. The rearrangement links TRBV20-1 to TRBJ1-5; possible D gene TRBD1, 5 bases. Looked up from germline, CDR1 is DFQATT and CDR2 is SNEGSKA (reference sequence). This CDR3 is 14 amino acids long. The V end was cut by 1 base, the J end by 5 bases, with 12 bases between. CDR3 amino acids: CSARATGTHQPQHF. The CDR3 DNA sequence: TGCAGTGCTAGAGCCACAGGCACCCATCAGCCCCAGCATTTT.

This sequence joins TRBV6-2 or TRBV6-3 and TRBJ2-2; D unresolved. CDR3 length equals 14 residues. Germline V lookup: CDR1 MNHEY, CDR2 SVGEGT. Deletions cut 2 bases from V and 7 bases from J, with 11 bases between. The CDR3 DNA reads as TGTGCCAGCAGTTACCTAAACCGTTTCGGGGAGCTGTTTTTT. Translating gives CASSYLNRFGELFF.

CDR3 loop: CASSISPRPDTQYF. As DNA, the CDR3 is TGTGCCAGTAGTATATCGCCCCGGCCAGATACGCAGTATTTT. The V call is TRBV19, the J call TRBJ2-3; D uncertain. The CDR3 sequence is 14 residues long. Trimming stripped 2 bases from V and 4 bases from J, with 10 bases between. The germline gives CDR1 LNHDA, CDR2 SQIVND (reference sequence).

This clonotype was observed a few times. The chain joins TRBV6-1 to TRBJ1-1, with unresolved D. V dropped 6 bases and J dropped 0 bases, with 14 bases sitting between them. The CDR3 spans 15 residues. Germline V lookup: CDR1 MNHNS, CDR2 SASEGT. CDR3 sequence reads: CASSPSGTLNTEAFF. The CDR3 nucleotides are TGTGCCAGCAGCCCGTCGGGAACCCTGAACACTGAAGCTTTCTTT.

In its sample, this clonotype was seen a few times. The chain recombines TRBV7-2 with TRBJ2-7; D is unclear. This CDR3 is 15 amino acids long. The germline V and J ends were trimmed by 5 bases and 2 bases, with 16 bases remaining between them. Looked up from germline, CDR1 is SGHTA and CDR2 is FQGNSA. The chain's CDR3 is CASSGTHVFPYEQYF. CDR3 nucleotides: TGTGCCAGCAGCGGAACCCATGTGTTTCCCTACGAGCAGTACTTC.

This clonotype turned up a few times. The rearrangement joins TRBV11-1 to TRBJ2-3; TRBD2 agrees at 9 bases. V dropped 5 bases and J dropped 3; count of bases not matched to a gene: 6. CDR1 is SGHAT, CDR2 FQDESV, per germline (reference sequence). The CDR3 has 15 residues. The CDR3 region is CASSPIAGATDTQYF. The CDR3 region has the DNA TGTGCCAGCAGCCCAATAGCGGGGGCGACAGATACGCAGTATTTT.

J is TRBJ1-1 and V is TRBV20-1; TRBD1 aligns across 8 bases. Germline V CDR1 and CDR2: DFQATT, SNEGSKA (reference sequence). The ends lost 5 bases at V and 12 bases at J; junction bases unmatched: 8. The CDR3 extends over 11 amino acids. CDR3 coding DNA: TGCAGTGCTTACCGGACAGGGCCTTCTTTCTTT. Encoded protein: CSAYRTGPSFF.

CDR3: CSARQGPVDEKLFF. The DNA of the CDR3 is TGCAGTGCTAGACAGGGGCCGGTAGATGAAAAACTGTTTTTT. The J gene is TRBJ1-4, the V gene TRBV20-1; possible D gene TRBD1, 6 bases. The V gene lost 2 bases and the J gene lost 6 bases, with 13 bases spanning the gap. This CDR3 region has 14 residues. CDR1 and CDR2 from the germline V gene are DFQATT and SNEGSKA (reference sequence).

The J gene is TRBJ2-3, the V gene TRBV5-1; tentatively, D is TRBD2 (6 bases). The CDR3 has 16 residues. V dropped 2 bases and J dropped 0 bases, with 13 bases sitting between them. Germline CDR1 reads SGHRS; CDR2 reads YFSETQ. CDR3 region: CASSLLAAYSTDTQYF. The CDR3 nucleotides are TGCGCCAGCAGCTTACTAGCTGCTTATAGCACAGATACGCAGTATTTT.

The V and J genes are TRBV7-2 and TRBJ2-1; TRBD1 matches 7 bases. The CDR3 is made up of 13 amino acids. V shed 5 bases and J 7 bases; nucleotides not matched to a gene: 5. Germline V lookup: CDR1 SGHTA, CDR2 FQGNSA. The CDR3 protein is CASSRQGGNEQFF. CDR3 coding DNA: TGTGCCAGCAGCCGACAGGGTGGTAATGAGCAGTTCTTC.

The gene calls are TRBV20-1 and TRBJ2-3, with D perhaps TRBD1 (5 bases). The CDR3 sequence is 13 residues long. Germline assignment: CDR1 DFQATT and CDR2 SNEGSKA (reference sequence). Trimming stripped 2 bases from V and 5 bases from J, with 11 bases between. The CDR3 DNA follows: TGCAGTGCTAGACCCCTAGGGGAAGATACGCAGTATTTT. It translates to CSARPLGEDTQYF.

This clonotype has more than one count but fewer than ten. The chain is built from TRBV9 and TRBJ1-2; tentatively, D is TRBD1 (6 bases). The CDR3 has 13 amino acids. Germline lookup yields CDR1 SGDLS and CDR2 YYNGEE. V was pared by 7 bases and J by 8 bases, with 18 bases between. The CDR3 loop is CASSASPGDGYTF. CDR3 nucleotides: TGTGCCAGCTCTGCCTCTCCAGGGGACGGCTACACCTTC.

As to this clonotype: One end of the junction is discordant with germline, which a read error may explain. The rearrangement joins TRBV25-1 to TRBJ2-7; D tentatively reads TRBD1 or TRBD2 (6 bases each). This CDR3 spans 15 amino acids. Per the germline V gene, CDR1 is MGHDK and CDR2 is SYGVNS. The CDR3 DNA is TGTGCCACCAGTGAAACGGGGGCGGGCTCCTACGAGCAGTACTTC. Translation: CATSETGAGSYEQYF.